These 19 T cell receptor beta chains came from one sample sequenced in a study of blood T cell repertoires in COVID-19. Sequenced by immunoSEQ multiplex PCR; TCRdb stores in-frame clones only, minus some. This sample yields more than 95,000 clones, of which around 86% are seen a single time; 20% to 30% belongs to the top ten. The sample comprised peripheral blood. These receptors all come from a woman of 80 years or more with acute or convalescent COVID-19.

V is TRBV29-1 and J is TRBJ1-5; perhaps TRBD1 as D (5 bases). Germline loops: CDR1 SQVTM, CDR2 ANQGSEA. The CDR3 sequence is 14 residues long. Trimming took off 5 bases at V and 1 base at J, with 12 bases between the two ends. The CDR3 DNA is TGCAGCGTTCGCGACGGGGGAAGCAATCAGCCCCAGCATTTT. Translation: CSVRDGGSNQPQHF.

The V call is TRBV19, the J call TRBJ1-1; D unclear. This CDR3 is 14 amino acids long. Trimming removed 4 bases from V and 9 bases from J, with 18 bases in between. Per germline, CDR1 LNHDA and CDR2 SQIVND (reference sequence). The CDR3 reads CASSTGSDIRKAFF. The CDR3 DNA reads TGTGCCAGTAGTACGGGGAGTGACATACGAAAAGCTTTCTTT.

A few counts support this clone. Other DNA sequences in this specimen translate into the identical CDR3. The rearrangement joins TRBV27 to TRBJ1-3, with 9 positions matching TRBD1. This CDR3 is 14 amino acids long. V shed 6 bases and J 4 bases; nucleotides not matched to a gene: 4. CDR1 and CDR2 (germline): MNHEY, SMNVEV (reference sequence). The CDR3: CASSRTGEGNTIYF. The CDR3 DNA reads TGTGCCAGCAGCCGGACAGGGGAGGGAAACACCATATATTTT.

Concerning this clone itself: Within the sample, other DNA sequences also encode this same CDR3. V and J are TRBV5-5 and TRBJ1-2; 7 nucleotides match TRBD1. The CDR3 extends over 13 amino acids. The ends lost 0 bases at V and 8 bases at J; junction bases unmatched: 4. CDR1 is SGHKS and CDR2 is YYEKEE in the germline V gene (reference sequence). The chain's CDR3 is CASSLEGAGGYTF. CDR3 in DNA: TGTGCCAGCAGCTTGGAGGGGGCCGGGGGCTACACCTTC. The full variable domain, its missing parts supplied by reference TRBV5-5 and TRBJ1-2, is DAGVTQSPTHLIKTRGQQVTLRCSPISGHKSVSWYQQVLGQGPQFIFQYYEKEERGRGNFPDRFSARQFPNYSSELNVNALLLGDSALYLCASSLEGAGGYTFGSGTRLTVV.

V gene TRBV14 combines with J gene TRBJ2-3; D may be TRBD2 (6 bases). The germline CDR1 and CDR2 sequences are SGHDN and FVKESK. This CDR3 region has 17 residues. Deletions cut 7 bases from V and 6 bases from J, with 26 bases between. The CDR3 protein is CASNSFTPHIGRDTQYF. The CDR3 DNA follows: TGTGCCAGCAACTCATTCACGCCCCATATTGGGAGGGATACGCAGTATTTT.

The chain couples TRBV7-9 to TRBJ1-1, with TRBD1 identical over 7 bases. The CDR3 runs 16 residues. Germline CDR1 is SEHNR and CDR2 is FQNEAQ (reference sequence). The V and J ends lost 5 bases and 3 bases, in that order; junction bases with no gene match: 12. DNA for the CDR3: TGTGCCAGCAGCCCGGGACAGCAGGGTTTAGACACTGAAGCTTTCTTT. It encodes CASSPGQQGLDTEAFF.

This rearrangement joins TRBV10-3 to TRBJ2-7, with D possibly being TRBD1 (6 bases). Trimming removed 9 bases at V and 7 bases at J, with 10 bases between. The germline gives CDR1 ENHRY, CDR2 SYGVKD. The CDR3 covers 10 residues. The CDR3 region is CAITGWEQYV. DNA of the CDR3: TGTGCCATTACAGGGTGGGAGCAGTACGTC.

The DNA of the CDR3 is TGTGCCAGCAGCCAAGCCCAGGGTGAAGCTTTCTTT. It encodes CASSQAQGEAFF. The chain links TRBV3-1 (or the pseudogene TRBV3-2) to TRBJ1-1; TRBD1 is a possible D gene (5 bases). From germline, CDR1 is LGHDT and CDR2 YNNKEL (reference sequence). V dropped 1 base and J dropped 7 bases, with 7 bases sitting between them. The CDR3 sequence is 12 residues long.

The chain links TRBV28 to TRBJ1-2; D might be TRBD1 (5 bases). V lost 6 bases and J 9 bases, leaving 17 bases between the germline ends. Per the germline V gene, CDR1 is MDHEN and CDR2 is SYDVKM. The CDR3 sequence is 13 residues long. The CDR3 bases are TGTGCCAGCAGGTCAGGGCAGGGTCGTAGCTACACCTTC. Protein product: CASRSGQGRSYTF.

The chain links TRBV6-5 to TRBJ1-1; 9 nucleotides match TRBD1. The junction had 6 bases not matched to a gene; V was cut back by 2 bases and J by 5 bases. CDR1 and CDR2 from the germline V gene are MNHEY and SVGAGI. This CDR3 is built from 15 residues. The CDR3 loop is CASSYDPDRGTEAFF. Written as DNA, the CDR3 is TGTGCCAGCAGTTACGACCCGGACAGGGGAACTGAAGCTTTCTTT.

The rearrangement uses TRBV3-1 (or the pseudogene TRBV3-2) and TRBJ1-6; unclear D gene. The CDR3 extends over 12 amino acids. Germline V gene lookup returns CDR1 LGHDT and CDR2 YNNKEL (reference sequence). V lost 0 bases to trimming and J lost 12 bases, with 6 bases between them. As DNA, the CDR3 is TGTGCCAGCAGCCAAGATTCTCGACCCCTCCACTTT. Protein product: CASSQDSRPLHF.

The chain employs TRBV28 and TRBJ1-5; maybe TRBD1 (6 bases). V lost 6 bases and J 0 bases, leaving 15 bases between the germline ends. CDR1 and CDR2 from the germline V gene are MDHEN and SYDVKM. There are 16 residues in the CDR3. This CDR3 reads CASRTRQVFSNQPQHF. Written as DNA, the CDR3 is TGTGCCAGCAGGACCCGACAGGTCTTTAGCAATCAGCCCCAGCATTTT.

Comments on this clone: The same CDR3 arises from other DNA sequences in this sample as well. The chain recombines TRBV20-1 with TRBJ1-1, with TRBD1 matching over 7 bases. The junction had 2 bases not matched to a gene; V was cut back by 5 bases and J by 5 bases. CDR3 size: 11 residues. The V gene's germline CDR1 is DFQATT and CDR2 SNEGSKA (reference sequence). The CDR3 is CSASGGTEAFF. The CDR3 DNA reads TGCAGTGCTTCAGGGGGTACTGAAGCTTTCTTT.

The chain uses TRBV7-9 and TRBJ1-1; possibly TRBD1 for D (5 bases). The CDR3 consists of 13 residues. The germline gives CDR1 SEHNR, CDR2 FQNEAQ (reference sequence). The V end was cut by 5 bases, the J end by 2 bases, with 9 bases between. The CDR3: CASSQTVNTEAFF. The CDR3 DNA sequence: TGTGCCAGCAGCCAGACAGTAAACACTGAAGCTTTCTTT.

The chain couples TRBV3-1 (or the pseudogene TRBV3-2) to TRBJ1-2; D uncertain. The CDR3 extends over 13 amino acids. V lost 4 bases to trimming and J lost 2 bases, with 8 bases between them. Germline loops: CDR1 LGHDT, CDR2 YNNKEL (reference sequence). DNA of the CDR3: TGTGCCAGCAGCCGCGGTAGGAACTATGGCTACACCTTC. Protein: CASSRGRNYGYTF.

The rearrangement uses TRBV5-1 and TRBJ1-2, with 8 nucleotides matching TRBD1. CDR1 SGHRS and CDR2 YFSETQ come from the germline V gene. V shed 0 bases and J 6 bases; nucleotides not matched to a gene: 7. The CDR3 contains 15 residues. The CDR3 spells CASSLARQGADGYTF. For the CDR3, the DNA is TGCGCCAGCAGCTTGGCCCGGCAGGGGGCGGATGGCTACACCTTC.

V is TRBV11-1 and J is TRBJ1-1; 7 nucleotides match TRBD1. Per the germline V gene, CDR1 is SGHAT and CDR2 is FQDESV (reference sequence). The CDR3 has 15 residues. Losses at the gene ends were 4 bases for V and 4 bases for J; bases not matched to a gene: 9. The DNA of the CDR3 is TGTGCCAGCAGCTCCCCTCGAGGGGGCCGCACTGAAGCTTTCTTT. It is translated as CASSSPRGGRTEAFF.

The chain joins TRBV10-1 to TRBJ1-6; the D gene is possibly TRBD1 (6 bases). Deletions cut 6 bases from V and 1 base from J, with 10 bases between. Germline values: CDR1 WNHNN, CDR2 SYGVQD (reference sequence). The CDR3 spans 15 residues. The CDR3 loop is CASRRGGSYNSPLHF. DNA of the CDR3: TGCGCCAGCAGGAGGGGGGGGTCCTATAATTCACCCCTCCACTTT.

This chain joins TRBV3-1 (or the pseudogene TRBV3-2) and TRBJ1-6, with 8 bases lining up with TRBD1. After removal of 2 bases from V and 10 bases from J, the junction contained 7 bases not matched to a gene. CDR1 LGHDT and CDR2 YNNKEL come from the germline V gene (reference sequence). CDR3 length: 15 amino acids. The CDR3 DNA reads TGTGCCAGCAGCCAAAGGGGACAGGACCAATCACCCCTCCACTTT. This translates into CASSQRGQDQSPLHF.